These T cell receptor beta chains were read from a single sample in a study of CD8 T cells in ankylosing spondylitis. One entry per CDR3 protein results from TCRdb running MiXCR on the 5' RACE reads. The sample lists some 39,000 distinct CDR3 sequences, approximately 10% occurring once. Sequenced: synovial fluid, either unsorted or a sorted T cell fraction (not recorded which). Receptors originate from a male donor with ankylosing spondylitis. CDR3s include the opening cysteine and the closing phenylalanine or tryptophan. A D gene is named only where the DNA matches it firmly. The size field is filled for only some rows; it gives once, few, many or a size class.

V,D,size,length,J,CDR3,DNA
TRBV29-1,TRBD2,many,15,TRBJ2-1,CSVEDTGLANNEQFF,TGCAGCGTTGAAGATACGGGACTAGCGAACAATGAGCAGTTCTTC
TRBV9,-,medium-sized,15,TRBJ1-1,CASSEQTGRDTEAFF,TGTGCCAGCAGCGAACAGACAGGCCGAGACACTGAAGCTTTCTTT
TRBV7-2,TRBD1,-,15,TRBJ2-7,CASSQGGTGTYEQYF,TGTGCCAGCAGCCAGGGCGGGACAGGGACCTACGAGCAGTACTTC
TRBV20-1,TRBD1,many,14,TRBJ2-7,CSARSDREDYEQYF,TGCAGTGCTAGGTCCGACAGGGAAGACTACGAGCAGTACTTC
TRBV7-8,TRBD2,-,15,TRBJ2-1,CASSLSGLVKNEQFF,TGTGCCAGCAGCTTATCGGGACTAGTTAAGAATGAGCAGTTCTTC
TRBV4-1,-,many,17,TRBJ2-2,CASSQVTGTPGTGELFF,TGCGCCAGCAGCCAAGTGACGGGGACCCCGGGCACCGGGGAGCTGTTTTTT
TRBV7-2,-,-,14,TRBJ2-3,CANSQAPFTDTQYF,TGTGCCAACTCACAGGCCCCTTTCACAGATACGCAGTATTTT
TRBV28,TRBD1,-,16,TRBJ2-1,CASSTPDRGLRYEQFF,TGTGCCAGCAGCACACCGGACAGGGGGCTTAGATATGAGCAGTTCTTC
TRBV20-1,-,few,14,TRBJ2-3,CSATPTASTDTQYF,TGCAGTGCTACTCCGACAGCTAGCACAGATACGCAGTATTTT
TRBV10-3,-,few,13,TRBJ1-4,CAIRGGANEKLFF,TGTGCCATCAGAGGGGGAGCTAATGAAAAACTGTTTTTT
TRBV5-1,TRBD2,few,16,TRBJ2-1,CASSVQLAGGHNEQFF,TGCGCCAGCAGCGTTCAACTGGCGGGAGGCCACAATGAGCAGTTCTTC
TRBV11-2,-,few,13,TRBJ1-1,CASSLRLPLEAFF,TGTGCCAGCAGCTTAAGGCTTCCCCTTGAAGCTTTCTTT
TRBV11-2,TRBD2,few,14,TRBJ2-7,CASSLSGGPYEQYF,TGTGCCAGCAGCCTTAGCGGGGGCCCCTACGAGCAGTACTTC
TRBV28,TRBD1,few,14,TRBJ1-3,CASSRQGDGNTIYF,TGTGCCAGCAGTCGACAGGGGGATGGAAACACCATATATTTT
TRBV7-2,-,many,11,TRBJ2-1,CASSFQGEQFF,TGTGCCAGCAGCTTCCAAGGAGAGCAGTTCTTC
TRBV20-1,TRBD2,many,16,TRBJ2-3,CSAFTGLADLTDTQYF,TGCAGTGCTTTTACGGGACTAGCGGATCTCACAGATACGCAGTATTTT